Given below is one T cell receptor (beta chain) in context. Its antigen remains unidentified. The entry originates in a study of cytomegalovirus exposure and HLA in healthy donors. Findings and limits, study-wide: Excluded were some V segments that proved indistinguishable, including TRBV6-2 and TRBV6-3. Per a later analysis, about 17,000 TCR beta sequences showed association with HLA alleles at 0.05 false discovery rate.

The PCR was carried out with 60 Vbeta primers and 13 Jbeta primers. Assay: immunoSEQ multiplex PCR; the TCRdb copy retains only in-frame clones and omits some. The sample carries some 200,000 clones, about 80% recorded once. CDR3 size: 16 residues. The chain links TRBV21-1 to TRBJ2-7; the table gives TRBD1 as D, unverified against the DNA. TRBV21-1 is a pseudogene segment. Sample: PBMCs. The origin of this receptor is a man in his late teens or twenties in good health and CMV-seronegative. CDR3 coding DNA: TGTGCCAGCAGCTTTCACCGGGACAGGTTTTCCTACGAGCAGTACTTC. Its protein product is CASSFHRDRFSYEQYF.